This T cell receptor beta chain came from a study of T cell clonotyping in hematopoietic cell transplantation. Study-level findings and limits: Broader posttransplant TCR repertoire diversity was predicted by graft donor and pretransplant recipient Inverse Simpson Index values. Recipient TCR diversity dropped after transplant; expanded clonotypes rose from day 30 to 180.

As to time point: recipient sample about 28 days before transplant, after cytoreduction. Assay used: immunoSEQ multiplex PCR; TCRdb lists only in-frame clones, some missing. The top ten hold around 3% of the sample, which has roughly 44,000 clones, around 85% seen once. Regarding this clone: What it recognizes is unknown.

The source is a man in his 60s with acute myeloid leukemia. Some clones in this sample may be carry-over from other donors' samples. Sequences were derived from peripheral blood mononuclear cells, sampled before stem cell transplant.

The CDR3 DNA sequence: TGTGCCAGCAGTCCCGGGACTAGCGTCGAGACCCAGTACTTC. This encodes CASSPGTSVETQYF. The V and J genes are TRBV11-2 and TRBJ2-5; TRBD2 aligns across 10 bases. Germline lookup yields CDR1 SGHAT and CDR2 FQNNGV. V gave up 6 bases and J gave up 5 bases; unmatched junction bases: 6. The CDR3 extends over 14 amino acids.